One sample yielded the 18 T cell receptor beta chains listed below, sequenced in a study of T-cell memory formation after mild COVID-19. TCRdb reprocessed the 5' RACE reads via MiXCR and lists one record per CDR3 protein. The top ten clones hold around an eighth of a sample with almost 550,000 distinct CDR3 sequences, around 20% of them seen once. The specimen sequenced was PBMCs or a T cell subset sorted from them (not recorded which). These receptors were taken from an adult woman who had mild COVID-19 (a few samples of this study predate the infection). Cell type and time point are not known.

V usage is TRBV10-3 and J usage is TRBJ2-3, with TRBD2 identical over 9 bases. The V and J ends lost 11 bases and 4 bases, in that order; junction bases with no gene match: 10. CDR1 is ENHRY, CDR2 SYGVKD, per germline. This CDR3 region has 14 residues. The CDR3 DNA sequence: TGTGCCTCCCGCGATGGCGGGAGGGCAGATACGCAGTATTTT. Its translation is CASRDGGRADTQYF.

This sequence joins TRBV5-1 and TRBJ2-6; D unclear. Trimming removed 2 bases from V and 0 bases from J, with 9 bases in between. The CDR3 has 16 residues. CDR1 and CDR2 from the germline V gene are SGHRS and YFSETQ. CDR3 loop: CASSFTSDSGANVLTF. CDR3 DNA: TGCGCCAGCAGCTTCACGTCCGACTCTGGGGCCAACGTCCTGACTTTC.

The V gene is TRBV18, the J gene TRBJ2-6; TRBD1 aligns across 8 bases. CDR1 is KGHSH, CDR2 LQKENI, per germline. V shed 1 base, J shed 1 base, and the junction held 6 bases outside the gene matches. The CDR3 runs 18 residues. The CDR3 bases are TGTGCCAGCTCACCACGCCAGGGGGCATTGTCTGGGGCCAACGTCCTGACTTTC. It translates to CASSPRQGALSGANVLTF.

This clonotype came up a few times. The rearrangement joins TRBV7-2 to TRBJ2-3; maybe TRBD2 (6 bases). CDR1 is SGHTA and CDR2 is FQGNSA in the germline V gene. The CDR3 is 15 amino acids. V lost 1 base and J 2 bases, leaving 10 bases between the germline ends. CDR3 nucleotides: TGTGCCAGCAGCTTAGGGCGGGGTGTCACAGATACGCAGTATTTT. This codes for CASSLGRGVTDTQYF.

The rearrangement uses TRBV7-9 and TRBJ2-5, with D perhaps matching TRBD2 (5 bases). Trimming pared 4 bases from V and 5 bases from J, leaving 14 bases between. In germline, CDR1 is SEHNR, CDR2 FQNEAQ (reference sequence). The CDR3 loop spans 14 amino acids. The CDR3 DNA follows: TGTGCCAGCAGCTATCCGGGGAGAGGGGAGACCCAGTACTTC. Protein: CASSYPGRGETQYF.

This clonotype was seen only a few times. V and J are TRBV2 and TRBJ1-1, with 10 bases lining up with TRBD1. CDR1 and CDR2 from the germline V gene are SNHLY and FYNNEI. This CDR3 comprises 14 residues. Losses at the gene ends were 7 bases for V and 3 bases for J; bases not matched to a gene: 5. In nucleotides, the CDR3 is TGTGCCAGCAACAGACAGGGGGCGGACACTGAAGCTTTCTTT. Protein sequence: CASNRQGADTEAFF. The complete variable domain, with remaining parts taken from reference TRBV2 and TRBJ1-1, reads EPEVTQTPSHQVTQMGQEVILRCVPISNHLYFYWYRQILGQKVEFLVSFYNNEISEKSEIFDDQFSVERPDGSNFTLKIRSTKLEDSAMYFCASNRQGADTEAFFGQGTRLTVV.

The chain joins TRBV7-9 to TRBJ2-7, with D hard to call. Germline V CDR1 and CDR2: SEHNR, FQNEAQ (reference sequence). V was trimmed by 1 base and J by 2 bases, leaving 15 bases between them. This CDR3 has 16 residues. The CDR3 DNA reads TGTGCCAGCAGCTTAGTCATGGGTGGGCTAGCCTACGAGCAGTACTTC. Translating it yields CASSLVMGGLAYEQYF.

This clonotype was recorded at least ten times. The J gene is TRBJ2-2, the V gene TRBV7-3; TRBD1 agrees at 8 bases. Germline V CDR1 and CDR2: SGHTA, FQGTGA. J lost 1 base, V lost 5 bases, and 3 bases had no gene match. CDR3 size: 15 residues. CDR3 sequence reads: CASSPGGMNTGELFF. The CDR3, as DNA: TGTGCCAGCAGCCCAGGGGGCATGAACACCGGGGAGCTGTTTTTT.

Only a few counts were recorded for this clonotype. This sequence joins TRBV5-6 and TRBJ2-7; 7 bases agree with TRBD1. V lost 4 bases to trimming and J lost 4 bases; unmatched junction nucleotides: 20. The CDR3 sequence is 18 residues long. Germline CDR1 SGHDT, CDR2 YYEEEE. The CDR3 DNA reads as TGTGCCAGCAGCCCGGATGGTGTTGTAGACCAGGGGGATTACGAGCAGTACTTC. Its translation: CASSPDGVVDQGDYEQYF.

The gene calls are TRBV20-1 and TRBJ2-5; 8 bases agree with TRBD2. The CDR3 has 14 residues. Germline trimming cut 2 bases from V and 5 bases from J; bases unmatched to any gene: 7. In germline, CDR1 is DFQATT, CDR2 SNEGSKA (reference sequence). CDR3 bases: TGCAGTGCTAGATCCGGGAGGGGCGTGGAGACCCAGTACTTC. It specifies CSARSGRGVETQYF.

The table lists this clonotype with a few counts. This chain uses TRBV4-1 with TRBJ1-2; D is undetermined. CDR1 MGHRA and CDR2 YSYEKL come from the germline V gene. This CDR3 contains 13 residues. V was clipped by 0 bases and J by 5 bases, with 7 bases between them. CDR3 residues: CASSQEGGYGYTF. The CDR3 DNA reads as TGCGCCAGCAGCCAAGAGGGAGGATATGGCTACACCTTC.

DNA of the CDR3: TGTGCCAGCAGCGTCCTAGCGGGGGGGCCAGCAGATACGCAGTATTTT. This sequence encodes CASSVLAGGPADTQYF. The chain couples TRBV9 to TRBJ2-3, with 12 bases fitting TRBD2. Germline assignment: CDR1 SGDLS and CDR2 YYNGEE. The ends lost 2 bases at V and 4 bases at J; junction bases unmatched: 5. The length of the CDR3 is 16 residues.

This clonotype has a handful of counts. The genes are TRBV29-1 and TRBJ1-3; TRBD1 aligns across 10 bases. CDR1 SQVTM and CDR2 ANQGSEA come from the germline V gene. V shed 4 bases, J shed 2 bases, and the junction held 5 bases outside the gene matches. CDR3 length: 15 amino acids. CDR3 region: CSVALGTGAGNTIYF. CDR3 DNA sequence: TGCAGCGTTGCTCTCGGGACAGGGGCTGGAAACACCATATATTTT.

V is TRBV7-3 and J is TRBJ2-1; no reliable D call. Germline loops: CDR1 SGHTA, CDR2 FQGTGA. CDR3 length: 15 residues. Trimming stripped 4 bases from V and 7 bases from J, with 17 bases between. The CDR3 DNA sequence: TGTGCCAGCAGCTACCCCGGACCGATGGGGAATGAGCAGTTCTTC. Protein sequence: CASSYPGPMGNEQFF.

The chain couples TRBV6-1 to TRBJ2-7, with D tentatively TRBD1 (6 bases). CDR3 length equals 13 residues. Germline V gene lookup returns CDR1 MNHNS and CDR2 SASEGT. Trimming shortened V by 0 bases and J by 3 bases, and 6 bases separated the two germline ends. CDR3 nucleotides: TGTGCCAGCAGTGAAGCGGACAGCTACGAGCAGTACTTC. Encoded protein: CASSEADSYEQYF.

This clonotype was seen only once. The rearrangement uses TRBV12-3 or TRBV12-4 and TRBJ1-1; no reliable D call. Trimming took 4 bases from V and 4 from J, leaving 10 bases between them. This CDR3 contains 13 residues. The DNA of the CDR3 is TGTGCCAGCAGTTACACACGGGGCACTGAAGCTTTCTTT. Amino acid sequence: CASSYTRGTEAFF.

The V gene is TRBV4-3, the J gene TRBJ2-1, with 8 bases matching TRBD2. The CDR3 is 15 amino acids. Germline loops: CDR1 LGHNA, CDR2 YSLEER. Trimming removed 3 bases from V and 6 bases from J; junction bases left unmatched: 7. The CDR3 coding sequence is TGCGCCAGCAGCCATGGCGGACTAGCTCCCAATGAGCAGTTCTTC. This gives the protein CASSHGGLAPNEQFF.

The chain has TRBV6-1 and TRBJ2-2, with D unresolved. CDR1 and CDR2 (germline): MNHNS, SASEGT. The CDR3 contains 15 residues. Trimming took 4 bases from V and 0 from J, leaving 9 bases between them. This CDR3 reads CASSVVRPNTGELFF. DNA for the CDR3: TGTGCCAGCAGTGTTGTACGACCGAACACCGGGGAGCTGTTTTTT.